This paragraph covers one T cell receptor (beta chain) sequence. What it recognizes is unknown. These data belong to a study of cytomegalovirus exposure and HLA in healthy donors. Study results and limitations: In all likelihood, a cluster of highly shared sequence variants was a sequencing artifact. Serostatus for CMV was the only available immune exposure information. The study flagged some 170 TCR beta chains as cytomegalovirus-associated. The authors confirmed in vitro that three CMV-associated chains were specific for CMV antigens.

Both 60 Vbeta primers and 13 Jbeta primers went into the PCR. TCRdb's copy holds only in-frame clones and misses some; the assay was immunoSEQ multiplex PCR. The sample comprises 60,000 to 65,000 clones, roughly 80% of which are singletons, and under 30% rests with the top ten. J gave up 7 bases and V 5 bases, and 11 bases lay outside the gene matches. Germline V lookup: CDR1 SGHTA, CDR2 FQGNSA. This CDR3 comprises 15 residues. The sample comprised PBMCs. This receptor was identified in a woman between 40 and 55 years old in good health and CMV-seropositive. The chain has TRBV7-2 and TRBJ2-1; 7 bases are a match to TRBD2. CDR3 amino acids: CASSPKQLGGNEQFF. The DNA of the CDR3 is TGTGCCAGCAGCCCTAAACAGTTGGGGGGGAATGAGCAGTTCTTC.